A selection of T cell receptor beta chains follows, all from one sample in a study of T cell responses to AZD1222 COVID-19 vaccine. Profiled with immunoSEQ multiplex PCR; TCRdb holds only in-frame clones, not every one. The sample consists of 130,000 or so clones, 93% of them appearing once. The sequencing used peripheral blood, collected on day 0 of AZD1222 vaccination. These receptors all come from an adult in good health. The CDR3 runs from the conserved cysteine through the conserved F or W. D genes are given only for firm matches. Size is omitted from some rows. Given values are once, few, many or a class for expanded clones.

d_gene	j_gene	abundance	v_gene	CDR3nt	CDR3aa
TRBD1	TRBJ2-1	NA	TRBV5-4	TGTGCCAGCAGCTCCCTACGGGCGGCCGGGACAGGGGGTTTCAATGAGCAGTTCTTC	CASSSLRAAGTGGFNEQFF
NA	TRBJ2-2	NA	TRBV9	TGTGCCAGCAGCGTAGGAGGAACTAGCACCGGGGAGCTGTTTTTT	CASSVGGTSTGELFF
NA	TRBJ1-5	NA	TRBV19	TGTGCCAGTAGTTGGGGTATTCGTAGTCAGCCCCAGCATTTT	CASSWGIRSQPQHF
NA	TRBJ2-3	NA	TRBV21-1	TGTGCCAGCAGCAAAGAGGGACAGGGCACAGATACGCAGTATTTT	CASSKEGQGTDTQYF
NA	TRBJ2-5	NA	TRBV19	TGTGCCAGTCCCCGGGATGTAGAGGGGTGGGAGACCCAGTACTTC	CASPRDVEGWETQYF
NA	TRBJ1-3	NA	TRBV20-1	TGCAGTGCTAGTACTGGAAACACCATATATTTT	CSASTGNTIYF
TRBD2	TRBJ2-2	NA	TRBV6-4	TGTGCCAGCAGTGCCTTAGCGGGAGTGAACACCGGGGAGCTGTTTTTT	CASSALAGVNTGELFF
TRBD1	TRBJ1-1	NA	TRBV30	TGTGCCTGGAGAAAAAAGGGGGCGGGAGGCACTGAAGCTTTCTTT	CAWRKKGAGGTEAFF
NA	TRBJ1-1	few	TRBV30	TGTGCCTGGACTCGAGGGGGGGGACACACTGAAGCTTTCTTT	CAWTRGGGHTEAFF
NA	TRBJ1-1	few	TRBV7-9	TGTGCCAGCAGCTTACCGGGGTCCGCTGAAGCTTTCTTT	CASSLPGSAEAFF
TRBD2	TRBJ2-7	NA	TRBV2	TGTGCCAGCACCGGGACTAGCGGCACCCCCTACGAGCAGTACTTC	CASTGTSGTPYEQYF
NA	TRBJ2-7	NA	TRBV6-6	TGTGCCAGCAAGCCCACATCTCCGGCGCCCTACGAGCAGTACTTC	CASKPTSPAPYEQYF
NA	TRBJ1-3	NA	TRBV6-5	TGTGCCAGCAGGGGGCCTGGAAACACCATATATTTT	CASRGPGNTIYF
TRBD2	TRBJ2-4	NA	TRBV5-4	TGTGCCAGCACCCCTGGGGGGGTTGGAGCCAAAAACATTCAGTACTTC	CASTPGGVGAKNIQYF
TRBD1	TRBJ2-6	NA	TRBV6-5	TGTGCCAGTAAAGTACAGGGGGCTGGGGCCAACGTCCTGACTTTC	CASKVQGAGANVLTF
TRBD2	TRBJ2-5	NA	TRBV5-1	TGCGCCAGCAGCCCACTAGCGGGAGGAGGGGAGACCCAGTACTTC	CASSPLAGGGETQYF
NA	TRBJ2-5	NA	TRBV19	TGTGCCAGTAGTCGGGACTCCCAAGAGACCCAGTACTTC	CASSRDSQETQYF
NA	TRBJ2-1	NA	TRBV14	TGTGCCAGCAGGGCTGGCGGAAGCTCCTACAATGAGCAGTTCTTC	CASRAGGSSYNEQFF
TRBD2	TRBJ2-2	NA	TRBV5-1	TGCGCCAGCAGCTTGGGGCCTAGCGGTAACACCGGGGAGCTGTTTTTT	CASSLGPSGNTGELFF
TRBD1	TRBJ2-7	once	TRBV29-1	TGCAGCGTCGTGGACAGGGGAGGGTACGAGCAGTACTTC	CSVVDRGGYEQYF
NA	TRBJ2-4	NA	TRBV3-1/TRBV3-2	TGTGCCAGCAGCCCTCGACCGTACCCAGCGGAAGGAGAAAACATTCAGTACTTC	CASSPRPYPAEGENIQYF
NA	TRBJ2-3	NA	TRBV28	TGTGCCAGCAGCGGACCGGACGATACGCAGTATTTT	CASSGPDDTQYF
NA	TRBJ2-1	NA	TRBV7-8	TGTGCCAGCAGCTTAGCGGTGGGGACATACAATGAGCAGTTCTTC	CASSLAVGTYNEQFF
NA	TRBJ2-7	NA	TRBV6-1	TGTGCCAGCAGTGAAGGTCTAGGGGCACTTAGGGGCGAGCAGTACTTC	CASSEGLGALRGEQYF
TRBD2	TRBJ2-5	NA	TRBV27	TGTGCCAGCGGAACGGGAGGTTCGTACCAAGAGACCCAGTACTTC	CASGTGGSYQETQYF
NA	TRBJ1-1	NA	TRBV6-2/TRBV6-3	TGTGCCAGCAGTTTTAGCTACACTGAAGCTTTCTTT	CASSFSYTEAFF
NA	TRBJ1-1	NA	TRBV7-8	TGTGCCAGCAGCCAATCTGACAAAGCTTTCTTT	CASSQSDKAFF
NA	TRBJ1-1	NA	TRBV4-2	TGTGCCAGCAGTCAAGGGGGGATCAGCATGAACACTGAAGCTTTCTTT	CASSQGGISMNTEAFF
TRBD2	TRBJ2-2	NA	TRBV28	TGTGCCAGCAGTCGAAGTCGCGGGAGCGGGGAGGTGGGCACCGGGGAGCTGTTTTTT	CASSRSRGSGEVGTGELFF
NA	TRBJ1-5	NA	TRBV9	TGTGCCAGCAGCGAGGGGGGCAATCAGCCCCAGCATTTT	CASSEGGNQPQHF
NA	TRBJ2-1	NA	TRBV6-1	TGTGCCAGCGAAAAGGACCGCCGAGGGAATGAGCAGTTCTTC	CASEKDRRGNEQFF
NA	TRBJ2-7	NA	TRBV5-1	TGCGCCAGCAGCTTTGGGGTGGGTAACGAGCAGTACTTC	CASSFGVGNEQYF
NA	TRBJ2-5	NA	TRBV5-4	TGTGCCAGCAGCAAGCAGGGAGTAGAGACCCAGTACTTC	CASSKQGVETQYF
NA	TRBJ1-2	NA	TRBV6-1	TGTGCCAGCAGAGAAGGGGTCCCAAACTATGGCTACACCTTC	CASREGVPNYGYTF
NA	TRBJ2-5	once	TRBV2	TGTGCCAGCAGTGATCAGAAGACCCAGTACTTC	CASSDQKTQYF
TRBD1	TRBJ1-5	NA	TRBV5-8	TGTGCCAGCAGCGCCGGGGGACAGGGTTGGCAGCCCCAGCATTTT	CASSAGGQGWQPQHF
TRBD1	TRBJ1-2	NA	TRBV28	TGTGCCAGCACCTCCCTCAGCCGCCGGGACAGTGGGGTGGACACCTTC	CASTSLSRRDSGVDTF
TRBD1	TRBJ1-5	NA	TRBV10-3	TGTGCCATCAGTGCTGACAGGGTAGGTAGTCAGCCCCAGCATTTT	CAISADRVGSQPQHF
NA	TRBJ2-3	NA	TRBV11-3	TGTGCCAGCAGTCAAGGGACTTCCACAGATACGCAGTATTTT	CASSQGTSTDTQYF
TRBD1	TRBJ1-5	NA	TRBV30	TGTGCCTGGAGACCCGGGACAGGGTGGAATCAGCCCCAGCATTTT	CAWRPGTGWNQPQHF